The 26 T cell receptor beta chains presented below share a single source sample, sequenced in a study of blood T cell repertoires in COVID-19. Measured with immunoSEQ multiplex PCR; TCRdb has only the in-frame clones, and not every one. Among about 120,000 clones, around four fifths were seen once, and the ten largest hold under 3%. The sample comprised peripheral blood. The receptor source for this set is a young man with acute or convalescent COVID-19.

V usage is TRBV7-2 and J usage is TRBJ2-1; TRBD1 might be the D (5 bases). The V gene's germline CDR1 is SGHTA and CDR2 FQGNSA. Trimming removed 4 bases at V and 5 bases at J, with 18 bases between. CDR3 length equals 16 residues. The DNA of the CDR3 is TGTGCCAGCAGCTGGGGCCCCACCTTTACTAACAATGAGCAGTTCTTC. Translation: CASSWGPTFTNNEQFF.

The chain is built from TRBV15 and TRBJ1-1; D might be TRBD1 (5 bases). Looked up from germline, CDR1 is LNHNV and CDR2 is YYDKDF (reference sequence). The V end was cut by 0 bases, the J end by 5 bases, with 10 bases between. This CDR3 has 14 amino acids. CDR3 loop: CATSRELRGTEAFF. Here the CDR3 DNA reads TGTGCCACCAGCAGAGAATTAAGGGGTACTGAAGCTTTCTTT. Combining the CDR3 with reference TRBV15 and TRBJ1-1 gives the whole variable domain DAMVIQNPRYQVTQFGKPVTLSCSQTLNHNVMYWYQQKSSQAPKLLFHYYDKDFNNEADTPDNFQSRRPNTSFCFLDIRSPGLGDTAMYLCATSRELRGTEAFFGQGTRLTVV.

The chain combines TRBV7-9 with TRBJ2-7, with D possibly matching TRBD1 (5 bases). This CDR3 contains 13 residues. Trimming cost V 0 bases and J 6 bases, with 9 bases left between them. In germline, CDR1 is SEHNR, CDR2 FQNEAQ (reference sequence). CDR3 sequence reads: CASSLAGDVEQYF. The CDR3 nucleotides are TGTGCCAGCAGCTTAGCAGGGGATGTCGAGCAGTACTTC.

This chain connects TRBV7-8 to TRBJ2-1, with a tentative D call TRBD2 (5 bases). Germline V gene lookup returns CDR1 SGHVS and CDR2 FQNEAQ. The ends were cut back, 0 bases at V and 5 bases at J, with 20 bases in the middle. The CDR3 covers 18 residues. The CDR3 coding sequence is TGTGCCAGCAGCTTAGCCCCTCCGGGTGGAGGTTTTAACAATGAGCAGTTCTTC. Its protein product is CASSLAPPGGGFNNEQFF.

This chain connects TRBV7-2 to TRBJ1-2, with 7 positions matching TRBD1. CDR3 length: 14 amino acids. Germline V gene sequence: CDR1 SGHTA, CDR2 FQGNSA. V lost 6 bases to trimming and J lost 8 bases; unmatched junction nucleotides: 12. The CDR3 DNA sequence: TGTGCCAGCAGTTTCGGACAGGACGGAGGGGGCTACACCTTC. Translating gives CASSFGQDGGGYTF.

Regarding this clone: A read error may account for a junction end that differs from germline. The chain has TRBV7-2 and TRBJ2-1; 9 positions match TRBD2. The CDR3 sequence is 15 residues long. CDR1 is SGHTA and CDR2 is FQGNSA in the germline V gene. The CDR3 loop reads CASRLVLAGPNEQFF. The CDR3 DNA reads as TGTGCCAGCAGATTAGTTCTAGCGGGGCCCAATGAGCAGTTCTTC.

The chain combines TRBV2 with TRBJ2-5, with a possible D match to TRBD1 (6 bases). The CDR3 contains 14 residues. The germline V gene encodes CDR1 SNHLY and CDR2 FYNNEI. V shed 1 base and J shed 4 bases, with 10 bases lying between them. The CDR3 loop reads CASSEGLRGETQYF. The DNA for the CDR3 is TGTGCCAGCAGTGAAGGCCTCAGGGGAGAGACCCAGTACTTC. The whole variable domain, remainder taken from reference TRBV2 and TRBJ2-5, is EPEVTQTPSHQVTQMGQEVILRCVPISNHLYFYWYRQILGQKVEFLVSFYNNEISEKSEIFDDQFSVERPDGSNFTLKIRSTKLEDSAMYFCASSEGLRGETQYFGPGTRLLVL.

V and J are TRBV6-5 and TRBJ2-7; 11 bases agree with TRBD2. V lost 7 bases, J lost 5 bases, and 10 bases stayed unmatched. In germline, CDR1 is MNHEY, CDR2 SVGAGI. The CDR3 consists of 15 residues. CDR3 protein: CASIFSLAGGHEQYV. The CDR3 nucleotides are TGTGCCAGCATATTTAGCCTAGCGGGAGGCCACGAGCAGTACGTC.

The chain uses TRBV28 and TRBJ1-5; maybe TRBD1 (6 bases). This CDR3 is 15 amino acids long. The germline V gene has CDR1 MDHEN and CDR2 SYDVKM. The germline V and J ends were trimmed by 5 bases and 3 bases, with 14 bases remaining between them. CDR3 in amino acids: CASSLLTGNNQPQHF. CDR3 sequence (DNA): TGTGCCAGCAGTCTCCTGACAGGAAACAATCAGCCCCAGCATTTT.

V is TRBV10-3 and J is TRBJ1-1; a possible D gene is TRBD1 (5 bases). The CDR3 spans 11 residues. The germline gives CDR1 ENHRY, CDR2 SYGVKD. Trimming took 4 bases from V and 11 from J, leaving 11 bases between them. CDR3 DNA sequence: TGTGCCATCAGTGCGGGGGTGGACGCTTTCTTT. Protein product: CAISAGVDAFF.

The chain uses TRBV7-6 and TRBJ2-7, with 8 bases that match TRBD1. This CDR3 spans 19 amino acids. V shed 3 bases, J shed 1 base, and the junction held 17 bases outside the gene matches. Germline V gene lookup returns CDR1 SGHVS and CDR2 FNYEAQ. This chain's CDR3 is CASSLGPNRGIGASYEQYF. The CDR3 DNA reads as TGTGCCAGCAGCTTGGGCCCCAACAGGGGGATCGGGGCATCCTACGAGCAGTACTTC.

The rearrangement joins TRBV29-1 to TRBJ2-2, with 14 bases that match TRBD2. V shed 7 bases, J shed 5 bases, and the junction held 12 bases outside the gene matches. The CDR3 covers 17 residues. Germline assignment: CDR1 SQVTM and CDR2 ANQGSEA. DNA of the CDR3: TGCAGCGCAGCCCCGGGACTAGCGGGAGTAGGAACCGGGGAGCTGTTTTTT. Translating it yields CSAAPGLAGVGTGELFF.

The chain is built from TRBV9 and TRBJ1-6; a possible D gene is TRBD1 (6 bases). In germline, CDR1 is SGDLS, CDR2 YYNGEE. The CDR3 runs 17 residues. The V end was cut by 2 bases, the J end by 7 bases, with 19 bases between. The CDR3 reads CASSVAGRGARNSPLHF. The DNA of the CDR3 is TGTGCCAGCAGCGTGGCCGGACGGGGGGCGAGAAATTCACCCCTCCACTTT.

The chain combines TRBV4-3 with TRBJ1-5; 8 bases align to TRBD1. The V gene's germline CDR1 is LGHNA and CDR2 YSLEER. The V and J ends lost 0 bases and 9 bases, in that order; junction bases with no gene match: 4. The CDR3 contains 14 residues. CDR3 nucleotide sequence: TGCGCCAGCAGCCAAGATGGGACAGGTCCGCCCCAGCATTTT. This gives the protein CASSQDGTGPPQHF.

DNA of the CDR3: TGTGCCAGCAGCCAGAGGACAGGGAACTATGGCTACACCTTC. This gives the protein CASSQRTGNYGYTF. This chain uses TRBV14 with TRBJ1-2; 8 bases map to TRBD1. This CDR3 has 14 amino acids. The germline V gene has CDR1 SGHDN and CDR2 FVKESK. After removal of 3 bases from V and 2 bases from J, the junction contained 2 bases not matched to a gene.

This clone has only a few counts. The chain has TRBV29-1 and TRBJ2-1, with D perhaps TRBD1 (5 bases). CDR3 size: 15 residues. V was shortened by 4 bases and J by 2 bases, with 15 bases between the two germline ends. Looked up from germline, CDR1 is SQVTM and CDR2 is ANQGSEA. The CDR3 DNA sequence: TGCAGCGTTGGGGGCCAGGTGGACCCCTACAATGAGCAGTTCTTC. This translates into CSVGGQVDPYNEQFF.

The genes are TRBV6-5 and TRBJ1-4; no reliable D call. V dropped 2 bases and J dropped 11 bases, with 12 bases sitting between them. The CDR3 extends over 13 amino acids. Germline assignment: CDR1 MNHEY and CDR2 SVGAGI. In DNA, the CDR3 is TGTGCCAGCAGTTACGGGCCCCAGGCGAAACTGTTTTTT. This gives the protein CASSYGPQAKLFF.

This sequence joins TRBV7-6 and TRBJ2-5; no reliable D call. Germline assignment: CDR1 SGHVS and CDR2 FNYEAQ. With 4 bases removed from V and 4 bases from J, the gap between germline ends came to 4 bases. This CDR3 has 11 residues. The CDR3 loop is CASSSRETQYF. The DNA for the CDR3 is TGTGCCAGCAGCTCGCGAGAGACCCAGTACTTC.

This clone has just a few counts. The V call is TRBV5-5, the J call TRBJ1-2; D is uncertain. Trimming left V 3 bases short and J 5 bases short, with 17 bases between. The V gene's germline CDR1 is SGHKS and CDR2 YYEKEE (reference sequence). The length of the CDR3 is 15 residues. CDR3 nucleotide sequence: TGTGCCAGCAGCTACGGGTCCACACAACCTTATGGCTACACCTTC. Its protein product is CASSYGSTQPYGYTF.

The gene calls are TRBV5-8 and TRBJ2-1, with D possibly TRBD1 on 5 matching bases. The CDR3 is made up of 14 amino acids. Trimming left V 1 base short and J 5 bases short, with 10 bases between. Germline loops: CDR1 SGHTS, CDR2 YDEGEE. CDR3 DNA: TGTGCCAGCAGCTTGTCTTTGGACAACAATGAGCAGTTCTTC. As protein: CASSLSLDNNEQFF.

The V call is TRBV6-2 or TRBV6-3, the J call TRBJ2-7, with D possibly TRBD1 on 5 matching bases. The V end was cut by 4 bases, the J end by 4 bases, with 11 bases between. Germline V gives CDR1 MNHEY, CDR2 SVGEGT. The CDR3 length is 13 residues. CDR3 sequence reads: CASSWGLNYEQYF. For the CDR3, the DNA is TGTGCCAGCAGTTGGGGCCTCAATTACGAGCAGTACTTC.

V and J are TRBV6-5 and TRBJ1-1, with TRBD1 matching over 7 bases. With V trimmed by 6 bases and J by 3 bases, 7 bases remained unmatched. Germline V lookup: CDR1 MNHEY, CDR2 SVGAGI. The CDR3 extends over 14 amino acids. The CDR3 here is CASRYDRDDTEAFF. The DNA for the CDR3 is TGTGCCAGCAGATATGACAGGGATGACACTGAAGCTTTCTTT.

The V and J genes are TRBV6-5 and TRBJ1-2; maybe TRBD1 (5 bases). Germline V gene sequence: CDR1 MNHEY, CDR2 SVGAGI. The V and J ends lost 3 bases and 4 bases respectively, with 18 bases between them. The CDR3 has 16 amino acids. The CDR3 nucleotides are TGTGCCAGCAGTTATTCCCTGACAGTTCGGATCTATGGCTACACCTTC. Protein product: CASSYSLTVRIYGYTF.

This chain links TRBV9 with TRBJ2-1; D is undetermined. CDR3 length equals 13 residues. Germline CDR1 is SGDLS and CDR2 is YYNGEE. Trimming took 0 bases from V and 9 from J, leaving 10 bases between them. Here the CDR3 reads CASSVGRVGEQFF. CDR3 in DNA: TGTGCCAGCAGCGTAGGCCGGGTTGGTGAGCAGTTCTTC.

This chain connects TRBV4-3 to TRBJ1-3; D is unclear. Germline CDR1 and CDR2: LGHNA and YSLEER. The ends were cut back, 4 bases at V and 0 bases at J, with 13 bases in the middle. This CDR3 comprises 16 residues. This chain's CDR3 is CASSRNFRGSGNTIYF. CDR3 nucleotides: TGCGCCAGCAGCCGGAACTTTCGGGGCTCTGGAAACACCATATATTTT.

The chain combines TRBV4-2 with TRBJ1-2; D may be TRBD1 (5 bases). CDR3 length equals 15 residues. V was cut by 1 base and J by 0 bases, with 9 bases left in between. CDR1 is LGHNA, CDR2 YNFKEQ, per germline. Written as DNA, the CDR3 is TGTGCCAGCAGCCAAGGACAGTCAGCTAACTATGGCTACACCTTC. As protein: CASSQGQSANYGYTF.